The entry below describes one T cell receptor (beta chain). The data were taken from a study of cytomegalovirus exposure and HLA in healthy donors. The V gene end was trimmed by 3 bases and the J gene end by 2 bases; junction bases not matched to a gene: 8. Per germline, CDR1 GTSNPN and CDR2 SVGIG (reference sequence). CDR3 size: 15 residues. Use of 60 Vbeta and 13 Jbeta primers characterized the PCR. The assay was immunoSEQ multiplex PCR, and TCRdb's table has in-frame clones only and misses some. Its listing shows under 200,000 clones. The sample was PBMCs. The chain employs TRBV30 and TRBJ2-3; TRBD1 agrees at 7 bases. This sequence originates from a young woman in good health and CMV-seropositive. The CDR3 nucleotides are TGTGCCTGGAGCGCAGACAGGGTTTTCACAGATACGCAGTATTTT. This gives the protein CAWSADRVFTDTQYF.